One sample yielded the 9 T cell receptor beta chains listed below, sequenced in a study of T cell clonality in common variable immunodeficiency (dated by TCRdb to about 2015). Library preparation used the immunoSEQ multiplex PCR assay. The immuneACCESS repertoire file appears here via TCRdb, limited to in-frame rearrangements. These files lack a portion of the clones; in checked studies, under half of the deficit traces to unresolved V genes, and the cause of the others is not known. This sample has 40,000 to 50,000 clones, none of them a singleton. Together, the top ten hold roughly a tenth of the sample. The material sequenced was peripheral blood mononuclear cells. Receptors were obtained from a person aged 18 to 75 in good health.

At least ten counts were recorded for this clone. CDR3 DNA, as far as it was read: TGTGCCAGTAGTATCGTGAACAGGGTGGACTATGGC. It is translated as CASSIVNRVDYG. The full CDR3 protein reads CASSIVNRVDYGYTF. V is TRBV19 and J is TRBJ1-2; a possible D gene is TRBD1 (6 bases). The read terminates 3 residues before the CDR3 end, so the remaining end is supplied by the germline J gene. In germline, CDR1 is LNHDA, CDR2 SQIVND (reference sequence). Trimming left V 3 bases short and J 3 bases short, with 14 bases between. The CDR3 is 15 residues long.

This clone was observed a few times. The read falls 3 residues short of the CDR3 end, and the missing part is taken from the germline J gene. The chain carries TRBV7-9 and TRBJ1-6; TRBD1 might be the D (5 bases). This CDR3 has 15 amino acids. Germline CDR1 SEHNR, CDR2 FQNEAQ (reference sequence). V lost 6 bases, J lost 9 bases, and 18 bases lay in between. The CDR3 is CASRDLGGVSSPLHF. The covered CDR3 bases are TGTGCCAGCAGGGATCTGGGGGGAGTTAGTTCACCC.

This clone was observed at least ten times. The CDR3 is cut off 3 residues early in the read; its end comes from the germline J gene. The rearrangement links TRBV5-1 to TRBJ1-1; 9 bases align to TRBD1. CDR3 size: 15 residues. Germline V gene data show CDR1 as SGHRS and CDR2 as YFSETQ. The V segment lost 3 bases and the J segment 3 bases; nucleotides outside the gene matches: 6. The sequenced CDR3 bases are TGCGCCAGCAGCTCGGCCACAGGGGGCTACACTGAA. Its translation: CASSSATGGYTE. The entire CDR3 reads CASSSATGGYTEAFF. Full variable domain (missing parts from reference TRBV5-1 and TRBJ1-1): KAGVTQTPRYLIKTRGQQVTLSCSPISGHRSVSWYQQTPGQGLQFLFEYFSETQRNKGNFPGRFSGRQFSNSRSEMNVSTLELGDSALYLCASSSATGGYTEAFFGQGTRLTVV.

Ten or more counts support this clone. The CDR3 extends 3 residues past the end of the read, so its final part is completed from the germline J gene. This sequence joins TRBV19 and TRBJ2-2; 8 bases match TRBD2. The CDR3 is 16 residues long. Losses at the gene ends were 9 bases for V and 7 bases for J; bases not matched to a gene: 16. CDR1 is LNHDA and CDR2 is SQIVND in the germline V gene (reference sequence). The CDR3 bases that were read are TGTGCCAGACCCCTAATTAGCGGGGAGAAGGGCGGGGAG. Its protein product is CARPLISGEKGGE. In full, the CDR3 reads CARPLISGEKGGELFF.

This clone was observed at least ten times. The observed sequence ends 3 residues before the CDR3 terminus, with the missing tail filled in from the germline J gene. The J gene is TRBJ1-3, the V gene TRBV5-1; 9 nucleotides agree with TRBD1. This CDR3 has 16 residues. The ends lost 4 bases at V and 3 bases at J; junction bases unmatched: 8. Germline CDR1 is SGHRS and CDR2 is YFSETQ. The CDR3 loop reads CASSPTGTGIGNTIYF. Partial CDR3 DNA: TGCGCCAGCAGCCCGACCGGGACAGGGATTGGAAACACC.

This clone has a count of ten or more. The read ends 3 residues before the CDR3 terminus; that terminus is restored from the germline J gene. The chain couples TRBV7-2 to TRBJ2-7, with 7 bases aligning to TRBD2. Germline lookup yields CDR1 SGHTA and CDR2 FQGNSA. The trim removed 4 bases at V and 6 bases at J, leaving 9 bases unmatched. The CDR3 extends over 14 amino acids. This CDR3 reads CASSWGGVRVEQYF. Partial CDR3 DNA: TGTGCCAGCAGCTGGGGGGGGGTGCGGGTCGAG.

This clone showed up many times. The read is 3 residues too short to cover the CDR3 end, so that end is filled in from the germline J gene. V gene TRBV20-1 combines with J gene TRBJ1-5; D gene unclear. The germline V gene has CDR1 DFQATT and CDR2 SNEGSKA (reference sequence). With 1 base removed from V and 4 bases from J, the gap between germline ends came to 11 bases. This CDR3 region has 14 residues. The CDR3 loop reads CSARARVGNQPQHF. The CDR3 bases that were read are TGCAGTGCTAGAGCCCGGGTGGGTAATCAGCCC.

There are many counts of this clone. The CDR3 end falls 3 residues outside the read, so it is completed with the germline J gene. This chain links TRBV15 with TRBJ1-5; D is perhaps TRBD1 (5 bases). V lost 1 base to trimming and J lost 1 base, with 8 bases between them. There are 15 residues in the CDR3. Germline CDR1 LNHNV, CDR2 YYDKDF (reference sequence). The CDR3 protein is CATSRGGTSNQPQHF. The CDR3 DNA, read in part, is TGTGCCACCAGCAGAGGGGGCACGAGCAATCAGCCC.

This clone was seen repeatedly, ten times or more. The CDR3 extends 3 residues past the end of the read, so its final part is completed from the germline J gene. The gene calls are TRBV13 and TRBJ2-7; the D is unclear. Per germline, CDR1 PRHDT and CDR2 FYEKMQ (reference sequence). CDR3 length: 14 amino acids. Trimming removed 1 base at V and 1 base at J, with 8 bases between. Incomplete CDR3 DNA: TGTGCCAGCAGCTTAGTTCTCAGTTCCTACGAG. Amino acids: CASSLVLSSYE. In full, the CDR3 reads CASSLVLSSYEQYF.